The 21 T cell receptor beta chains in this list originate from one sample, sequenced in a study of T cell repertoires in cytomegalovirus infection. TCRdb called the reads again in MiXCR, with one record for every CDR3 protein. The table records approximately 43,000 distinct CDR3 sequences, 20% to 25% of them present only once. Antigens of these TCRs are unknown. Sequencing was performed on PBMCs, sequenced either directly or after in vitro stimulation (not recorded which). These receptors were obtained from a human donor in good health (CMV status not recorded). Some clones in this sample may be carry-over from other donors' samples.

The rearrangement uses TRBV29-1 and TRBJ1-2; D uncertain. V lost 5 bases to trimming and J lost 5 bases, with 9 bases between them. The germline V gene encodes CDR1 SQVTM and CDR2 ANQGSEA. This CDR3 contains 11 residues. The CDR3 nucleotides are TGCAGCGTTTGGACGCTGTATGGCTACACCTTC. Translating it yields CSVWTLYGYTF.

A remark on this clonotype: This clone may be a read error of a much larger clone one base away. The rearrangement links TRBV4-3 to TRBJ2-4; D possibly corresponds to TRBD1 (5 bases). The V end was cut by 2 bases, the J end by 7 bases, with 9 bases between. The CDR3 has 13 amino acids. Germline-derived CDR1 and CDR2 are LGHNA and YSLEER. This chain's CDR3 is CASSQLSGNIQYF. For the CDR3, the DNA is TGCGCCAGCAGCCAACTCTCAGGGAACATTCAGTACTTC.

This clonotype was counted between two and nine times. The CDR3 sequence is CASSPGTYYGELFF. The CDR3 DNA reads TGTGCCAGCAGTCCCGGGACGTATTACGGGGAGCTGTTTTTT. This chain connects TRBV6-5 to TRBJ2-2; perhaps D is TRBD1 or TRBD2 (5 bases each). V was trimmed by 5 bases and J by 7 bases, leaving 14 bases between them. From germline, CDR1 is MNHEY and CDR2 SVGAGI. The length of the CDR3 is 14 residues.

In DNA form, the CDR3 reads TGCAGCGTTCGAAAACTCCAAGAGACCCAGTACTTC. Its protein product is CSVRKLQETQYF. The chain links TRBV29-1 to TRBJ2-5; unclear D gene. Between the trimmed V and J ends, which lost 5 bases and 1 base, there was a span of 8 bases. CDR1 SQVTM and CDR2 ANQGSEA come from the germline V gene. The CDR3 is 12 residues long. The whole variable domain, filled in from reference TRBV29-1 and TRBJ2-5, reads SAVISQKPSRDICQRGTSLTIQCQVDSQVTMMFWYRQQPGQSLTLIATANQGSEATYESGFVIDKFPISRPNLTFSTLTVSNMSPEDSSIYLCSVRKLQETQYFGPGTRLLVL.

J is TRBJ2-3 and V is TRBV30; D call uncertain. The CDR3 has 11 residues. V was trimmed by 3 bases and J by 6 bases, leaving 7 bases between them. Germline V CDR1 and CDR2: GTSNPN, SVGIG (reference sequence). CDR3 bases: TGTGCCTGGAGCCTAGGTGATACGCAGTATTTT. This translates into CAWSLGDTQYF.

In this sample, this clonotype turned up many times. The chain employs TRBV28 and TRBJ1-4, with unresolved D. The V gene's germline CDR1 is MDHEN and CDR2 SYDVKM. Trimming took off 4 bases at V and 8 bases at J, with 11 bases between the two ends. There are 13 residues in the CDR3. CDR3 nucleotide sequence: TGTGCCAGCAGTTGGCCGGGCCCCGAAAAACTGTTTTTT. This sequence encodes CASSWPGPEKLFF.

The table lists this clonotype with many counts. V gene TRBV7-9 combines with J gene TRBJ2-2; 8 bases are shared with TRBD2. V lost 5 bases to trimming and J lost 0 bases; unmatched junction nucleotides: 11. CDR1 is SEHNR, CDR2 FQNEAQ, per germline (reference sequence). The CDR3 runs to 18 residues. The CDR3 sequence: CASSHRGGRNANTGELFF. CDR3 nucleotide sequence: TGTGCCAGCAGCCACCGGGGGGGCAGGAACGCGAACACCGGGGAGCTGTTTTTT. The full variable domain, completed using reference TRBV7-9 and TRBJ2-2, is DTGVSQNPRHKITKRGQNVTFRCDPISEHNRLYWYRQTLGQGPEFLTYFQNEAQLEKSRLLSDRFSAERPKGSFSTLEIQRTEQGDSAMYLCASSHRGGRNANTGELFFGEGSRLTVL.

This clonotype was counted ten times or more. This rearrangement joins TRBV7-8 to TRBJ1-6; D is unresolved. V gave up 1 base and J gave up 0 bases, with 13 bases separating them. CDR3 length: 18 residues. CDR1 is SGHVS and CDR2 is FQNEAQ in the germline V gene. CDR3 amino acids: CASSLVGGESSYNSPLHF. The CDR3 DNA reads TGTGCCAGCAGCTTAGTGGGTGGGGAGAGCTCCTATAATTCACCCCTCCACTTT.

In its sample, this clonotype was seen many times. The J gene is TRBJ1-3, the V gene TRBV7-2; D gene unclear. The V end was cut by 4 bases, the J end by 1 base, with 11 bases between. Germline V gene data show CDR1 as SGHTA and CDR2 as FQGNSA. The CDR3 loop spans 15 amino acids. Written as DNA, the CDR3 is TGTGCCAGCAGCTCCAGTCCAGGATCTGGAAACACCATATATTTT. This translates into CASSSSPGSGNTIYF.

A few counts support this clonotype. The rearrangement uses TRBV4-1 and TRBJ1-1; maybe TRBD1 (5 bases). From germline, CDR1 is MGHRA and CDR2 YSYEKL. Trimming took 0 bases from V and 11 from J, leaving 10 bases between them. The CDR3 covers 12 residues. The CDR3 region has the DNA TGCGCCAGCAGCCAAGAAGGGACCCGGGCTTTCTTT. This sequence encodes CASSQEGTRAFF.

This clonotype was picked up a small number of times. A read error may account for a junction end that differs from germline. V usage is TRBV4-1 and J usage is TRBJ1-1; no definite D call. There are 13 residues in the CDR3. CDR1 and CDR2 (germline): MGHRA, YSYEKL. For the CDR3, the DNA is TGTGCCAGCAGCCGAAACATGAACACTGAAGCTTTCTTT. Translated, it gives CASSRNMNTEAFF.

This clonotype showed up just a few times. DNA of the CDR3: TGTGCCAGCAGCCGAACCGGGACTAGCGGGAGAGGTTCAGATACGCAGTATTTT. Its translation is CASSRTGTSGRGSDTQYF. The chain has TRBV3-1 and TRBJ2-3; 14 nucleotides agree with TRBD2. Germline assignment: CDR1 LGHDT and CDR2 YNNKEL (reference sequence). CDR3 length equals 18 residues. The V segment lost 4 bases and the J segment 4 bases; nucleotides outside the gene matches: 10.

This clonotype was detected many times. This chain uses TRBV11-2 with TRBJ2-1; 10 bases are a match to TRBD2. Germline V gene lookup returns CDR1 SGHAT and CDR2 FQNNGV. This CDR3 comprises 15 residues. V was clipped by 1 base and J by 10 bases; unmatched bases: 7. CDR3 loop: CASSLALAGAGEQFF. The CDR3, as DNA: TGTGCCAGCAGCTTAGCCCTAGCGGGAGCGGGGGAGCAGTTCTTC.

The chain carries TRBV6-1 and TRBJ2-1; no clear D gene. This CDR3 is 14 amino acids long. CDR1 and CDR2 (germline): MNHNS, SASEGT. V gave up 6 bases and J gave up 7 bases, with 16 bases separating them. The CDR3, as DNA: TGTGCCAGCAGGGGTATCCCTTCGGGTAATGAGCAGTTCTTC. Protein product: CASRGIPSGNEQFF.

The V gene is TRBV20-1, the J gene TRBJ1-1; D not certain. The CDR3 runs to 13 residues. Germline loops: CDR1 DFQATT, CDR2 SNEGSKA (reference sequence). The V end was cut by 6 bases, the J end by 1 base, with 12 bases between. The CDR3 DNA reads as TGCAGTGCCAAGAAGGCAGGGAACACTGAAGCTTTCTTT. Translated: CSAKKAGNTEAFF.

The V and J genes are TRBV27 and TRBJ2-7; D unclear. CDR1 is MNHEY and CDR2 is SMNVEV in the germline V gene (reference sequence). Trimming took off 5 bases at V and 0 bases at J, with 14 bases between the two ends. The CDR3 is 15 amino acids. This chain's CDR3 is CASSPRLFYSYEQYF. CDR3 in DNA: TGTGCCAGCAGTCCCAGACTCTTCTACTCCTACGAGCAGTACTTC.

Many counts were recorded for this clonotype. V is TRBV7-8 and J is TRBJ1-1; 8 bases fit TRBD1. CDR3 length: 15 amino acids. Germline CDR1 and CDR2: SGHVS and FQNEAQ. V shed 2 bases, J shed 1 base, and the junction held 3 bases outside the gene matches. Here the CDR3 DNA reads TGTGCCAGCAGCTTAACGGACAGGGCGAACACTGAAGCTTTCTTT. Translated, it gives CASSLTDRANTEAFF.

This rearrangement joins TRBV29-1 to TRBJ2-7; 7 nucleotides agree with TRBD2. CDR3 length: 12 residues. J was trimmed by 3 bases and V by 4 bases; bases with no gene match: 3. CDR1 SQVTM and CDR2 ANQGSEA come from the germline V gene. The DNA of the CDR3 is TGCAGCGTTGTTTGGGAGGGCTACGAGCAGTACTTC. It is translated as CSVVWEGYEQYF.

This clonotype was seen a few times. CDR3 residues: CSVNRDHTEAFF. In nucleotides, the CDR3 is TGCAGCGTTAATAGGGATCACACTGAAGCTTTCTTT. The chain combines TRBV29-1 with TRBJ1-1; D remains unclear. Germline V gene sequence: CDR1 SQVTM, CDR2 ANQGSEA. With 5 bases removed from V and 3 bases from J, the gap between germline ends came to 10 bases. The CDR3 contains 12 residues.

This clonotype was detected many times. CDR3 protein: CASSTGPGGVNEQFF. CDR3 in DNA: TGTGCCAGCAGCACCGGACCGGGAGGGGTCAATGAGCAGTTCTTC. The chain carries TRBV7-2 and TRBJ2-1; 8 bases line up with TRBD2. The V gene end was trimmed by 5 bases and the J gene end by 6 bases; junction bases not matched to a gene: 9. CDR1 SGHTA and CDR2 FQGNSA come from the germline V gene. The CDR3 is made up of 15 amino acids. Together with reference TRBV7-2 and TRBJ2-1, the CDR3 gives the full variable domain: GAGVSQSPSNKVTEKGKDVELRCDPISGHTALYWYRQSLGQGLEFLIYFQGNSAPDKSGLPSDRFSAERTGGSVSTLTIQRTQQEDSAVYLCASSTGPGGVNEQFFGPGTRLTVL.

The CDR3 nucleotides read TGTGCCAGCAGTCCGACGGGGGAGCAGTACTTC. Residues: CASSPTGEQYF. The chain joins TRBV28 to TRBJ2-7; tentatively, D is TRBD2 (5 bases). This CDR3 region has 11 residues. The germline V gene encodes CDR1 MDHEN and CDR2 SYDVKM. Trimming shortened V by 5 bases and J by 7 bases, and 9 bases separated the two germline ends.